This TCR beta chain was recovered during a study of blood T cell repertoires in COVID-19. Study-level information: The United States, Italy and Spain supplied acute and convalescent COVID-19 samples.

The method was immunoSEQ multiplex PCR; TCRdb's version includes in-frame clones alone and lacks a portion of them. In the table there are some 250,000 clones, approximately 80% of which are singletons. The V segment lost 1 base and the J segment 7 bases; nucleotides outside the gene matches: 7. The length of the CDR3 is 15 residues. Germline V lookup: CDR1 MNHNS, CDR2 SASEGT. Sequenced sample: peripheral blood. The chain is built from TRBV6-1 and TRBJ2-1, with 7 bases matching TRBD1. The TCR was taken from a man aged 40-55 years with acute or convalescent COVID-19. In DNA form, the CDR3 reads TGTGCCAGCAGTGAAGTAAGGGGGCGAAGGAATGAGCAGTTCTTC. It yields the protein CASSEVRGRRNEQFF.